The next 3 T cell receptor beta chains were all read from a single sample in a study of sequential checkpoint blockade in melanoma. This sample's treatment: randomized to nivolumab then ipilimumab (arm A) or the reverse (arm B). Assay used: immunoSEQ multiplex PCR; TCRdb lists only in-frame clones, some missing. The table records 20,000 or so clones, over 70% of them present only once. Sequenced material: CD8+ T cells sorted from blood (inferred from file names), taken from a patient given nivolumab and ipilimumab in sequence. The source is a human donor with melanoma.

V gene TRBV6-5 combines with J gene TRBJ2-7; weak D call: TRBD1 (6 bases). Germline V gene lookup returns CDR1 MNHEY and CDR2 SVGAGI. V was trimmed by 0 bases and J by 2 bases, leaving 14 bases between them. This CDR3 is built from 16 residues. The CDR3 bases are TGTGCCAGCAGTTACTCCGGCAGCGAGGGGGCCTACGAGCAGTACTTC. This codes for CASSYSGSEGAYEQYF.

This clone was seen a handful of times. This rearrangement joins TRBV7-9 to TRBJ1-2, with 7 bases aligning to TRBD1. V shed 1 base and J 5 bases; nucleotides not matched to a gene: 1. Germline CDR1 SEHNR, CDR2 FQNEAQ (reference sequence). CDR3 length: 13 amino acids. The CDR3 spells CASSLGGQYGYTF. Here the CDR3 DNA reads TGTGCCAGCAGCTTAGGGGGACAGTATGGCTACACCTTC.

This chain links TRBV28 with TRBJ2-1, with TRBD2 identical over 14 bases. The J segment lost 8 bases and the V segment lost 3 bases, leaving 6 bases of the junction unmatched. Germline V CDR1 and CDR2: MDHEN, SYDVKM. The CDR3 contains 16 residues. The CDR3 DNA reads TGTGCCAGCAGTTTGGGACTAGCGGGAGATGTTCATGAGCAGTTCTTC. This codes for CASSLGLAGDVHEQFF.